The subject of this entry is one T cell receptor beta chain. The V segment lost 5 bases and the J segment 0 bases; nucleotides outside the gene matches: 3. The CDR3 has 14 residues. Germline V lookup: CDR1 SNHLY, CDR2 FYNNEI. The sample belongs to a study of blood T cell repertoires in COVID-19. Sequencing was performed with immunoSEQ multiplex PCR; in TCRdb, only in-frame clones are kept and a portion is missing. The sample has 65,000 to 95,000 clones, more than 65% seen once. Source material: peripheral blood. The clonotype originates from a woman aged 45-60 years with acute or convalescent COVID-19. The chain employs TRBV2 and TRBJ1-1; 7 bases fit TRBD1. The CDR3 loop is CASSKTGMNTEAFF. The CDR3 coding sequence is TGTGCCAGCAGTAAGACAGGGATGAACACTGAAGCTTTCTTT. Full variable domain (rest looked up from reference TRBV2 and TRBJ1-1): EPEVTQTPSHQVTQMGQEVILRCVPISNHLYFYWYRQILGQKVEFLVSFYNNEISEKSEIFDDQFSVERPDGSNFTLKIRSTKLEDSAMYFCASSKTGMNTEAFFGQGTRLTVV.